One and the same sample provided the 21 T cell receptor beta chains below, sequenced in a study of T-cell reconstitution after alpha-beta-depleted transplantation in children. The library targeted TCRbeta and was prepared with unique molecular identifiers. MiXCR, run by TCRdb on the PCR reads, gives a single entry per CDR3 protein. Here the sample spans roughly 610,000 distinct CDR3 sequences, approximately 10% being singletons. Sequencing was performed on PBMCs from the stem cell graft donor, taken from the stem cell graft. The receptors stem from a human donor who donated a stem cell graft to a child with acute myeloid leukemia.

As concerns this clonotype: Likely a read error: the CDR3 ends without its conserved phenylalanine or tryptophan. The CDR3 sequence: CASSQDPVPDNEQFL. The CDR3 DNA is TGTGCCAGCAGCCAAGATCCCGTTCCTGACAATGAGCAGTTCCTC. The chain uses TRBV3-1 and TRBJ2-1; no clear D. Trimming removed 0 bases at V and 5 bases at J, with 11 bases between. CDR1 is LGHDT and CDR2 is YNNKEL in the germline V gene (reference sequence). This CDR3 region has 15 residues.

The chain couples TRBV7-2 to TRBJ2-2, with D maybe TRBD1 (6 bases). The germline V and J ends were trimmed by 5 bases and 4 bases, with 17 bases remaining between them. The CDR3 sequence is 16 residues long. The germline CDR1 and CDR2 sequences are SGHTA and FQGNSA. CDR3: CASSHSGSRGTGELFF. CDR3 bases: TGTGCCAGCAGCCACTCCGGTAGCAGGGGCACCGGGGAGCTGTTTTTT.

This clonotype was counted a few times. The chain links TRBV4-2 to TRBJ2-1; 9 positions match TRBD2. CDR1 is LGHNA, CDR2 YNFKEQ, per germline. The CDR3 consists of 16 residues. Germline trimming cut 1 base from V and 2 bases from J; bases unmatched to any gene: 3. The CDR3 is CASSQVASGTYNEQFF. The CDR3 region has the DNA TGTGCCAGCAGCCAAGTTGCTAGCGGGACCTACAATGAGCAGTTCTTC.

This clonotype was counted a few times. The chain has TRBV11-2 and TRBJ2-1; possibly TRBD1 for D (6 bases). Trimming took off 5 bases at V and 2 bases at J, with 13 bases between the two ends. Germline V gene lookup returns CDR1 SGHAT and CDR2 FQNNGV. The CDR3 contains 15 residues. CDR3 amino acids: CASSVPGAAYNEQFF. The CDR3 region has the DNA TGTGCCAGCAGCGTCCCAGGGGCTGCCTACAATGAGCAGTTCTTC. Based on the CDR3 plus reference TRBV11-2 and TRBJ2-1, the full variable domain is EAGVAQSPRYKIIEKRQSVAFWCNPISGHATLYWYQQILGQGPKLLIQFQNNGVVDDSQLPKDRFSAERLKGVDSTLKIQPAKLEDSAVYLCASSVPGAAYNEQFFGPGTRLTVL.

This clonotype was counted between two and nine times. V is TRBV27 and J is TRBJ1-1; 8 bases are a match to TRBD1. The trim removed 6 bases at V and 0 bases at J, leaving 6 bases unmatched. CDR1 MNHEY and CDR2 SMNVEV come from the germline V gene (reference sequence). The CDR3 is made up of 15 amino acids. CDR3 sequence reads: CASSRRTGLNTEAFF. CDR3 in DNA: TGTGCCAGCAGCCGGAGGACAGGGCTGAACACTGAAGCTTTCTTT.

This clonotype was found many times. The genes are TRBV12-3 or TRBV12-4 and TRBJ2-1; TRBD2 agrees at 8 bases. Trimming removed 3 bases from V and 2 bases from J; junction bases left unmatched: 12. The CDR3 is made up of 18 amino acids. This CDR3 is CASSFLAGGHQTYNEQFF. Written as DNA, the CDR3 is TGTGCCAGCAGTTTTTTGGCGGGAGGACACCAAACCTACAATGAGCAGTTCTTC.

This clonotype occurred a few times. The chain employs TRBV12-3 or TRBV12-4 and TRBJ2-5, with 7 bases aligning to TRBD1. V lost 5 bases to trimming and J lost 2 bases; unmatched junction nucleotides: 8. The CDR3 extends over 15 amino acids. The CDR3 sequence: CASSPWTGPQETQYF. The CDR3 DNA follows: TGTGCCAGCAGTCCCTGGACAGGCCCTCAAGAGACCCAGTACTTC.

The table lists this clonotype with many counts. The chain is built from TRBV29-1 and TRBJ1-1; D unclear. The V end lost 4 bases, the J end lost 13 bases, and 19 bases lay between the germline ends. Germline V lookup: CDR1 SQVTM, CDR2 ANQGSEA. The CDR3 is 12 residues long. DNA for the CDR3: TGCAGCGTTGGCTTATTGACGGGTATGGTTTTCTTT. Protein product: CSVGLLTGMVFF.

The sample holds many counts of this clonotype. J is TRBJ2-1 and V is TRBV12-5, with 12 positions matching TRBD2. Germline loops: CDR1 LGHNT, CDR2 FRNRAP. The length of the CDR3 is 17 residues. The ends lost 6 bases at V and 5 bases at J; junction bases unmatched: 11. The DNA of the CDR3 is TGTGCTAGTGGCTCTAGCGGGAGGGCGGGGAGGAACAATGAGCAGTTCTTC. Its translation: CASGSSGRAGRNNEQFF.

The table lists this clonotype with a few counts. The rearrangement uses TRBV3-1 and TRBJ2-5; the match to TRBD2 covers 8 bases. CDR3 length: 15 residues. Trimming removed 3 bases from V and 2 bases from J; junction bases left unmatched: 5. The V gene's germline CDR1 is LGHDT and CDR2 YNNKEL (reference sequence). Here the CDR3 reads CASSQAGGSQETQYF. CDR3 nucleotide sequence: TGTGCCAGCAGCCAGGCGGGGGGAAGTCAAGAGACCCAGTACTTC.

This clonotype was counted many times. The CDR3 protein is CASSLPGGAEAFF. The CDR3 DNA reads TGTGCCAGCAGCTTACCAGGGGGGGCTGAAGCTTTCTTT. The gene calls are TRBV7-9 and TRBJ1-1, with 7 bases fitting TRBD1. This CDR3 region has 13 residues. V lost 2 bases and J lost 6; bases outside the gene matches: 3. Germline CDR1 is SEHNR and CDR2 is FQNEAQ (reference sequence).

The sample holds many counts of this clonotype. This chain's CDR3 is CAISGGRIEGATDTQYF. The CDR3 DNA sequence: TGTGCCATCAGTGGGGGGAGGATTGAGGGTGCAACAGATACGCAGTATTTT. The V and J genes are TRBV10-3 and TRBJ2-3, with D possibly matching TRBD2 (6 bases). Germline V gene sequence: CDR1 ENHRY, CDR2 SYGVKD. CDR3 size: 17 residues. The germline V and J ends were trimmed by 4 bases and 3 bases, with 20 bases remaining between them.

This clonotype occurred a few times. The chain joins TRBV5-1 to TRBJ2-2; 13 nucleotides match TRBD2. Germline V gene lookup returns CDR1 SGHRS and CDR2 YFSETQ. After removal of 4 bases from V and 4 bases from J, the junction contained 4 bases not matched to a gene. The CDR3 sequence is 16 residues long. In DNA, the CDR3 is TGCGCCAGCAGCCCCCGGACTAGCGGGGGCACCGGGGAGCTGTTTTTT. This codes for CASSPRTSGGTGELFF.

This chain connects TRBV9 to TRBJ2-2, with TRBD2 matching 10 bases. The V gene's germline CDR1 is SGDLS and CDR2 YYNGEE. The CDR3 length is 19 residues. With 0 bases clipped from V and 6 bases from J, the junction kept 14 bases outside the gene matches. The CDR3 DNA reads TGTGCCAGCAGCGTAGCATCCGGCCTAGCGGGAGTAAACGCCGGGGAGCTGTTTTTT. Residues: CASSVASGLAGVNAGELFF.

The table lists this clonotype with many counts. V is TRBV6-5 and J is TRBJ1-2; no reliable D call. V was trimmed by 0 bases and J by 7 bases, leaving 12 bases between them. The CDR3 length is 14 residues. Germline V gene sequence: CDR1 MNHEY, CDR2 SVGAGI. DNA of the CDR3: TGTGCCAGCAGTTACTCGGACTGGAGGCCTGGCTACACCTTC. Its translation is CASSYSDWRPGYTF.

This clonotype was seen repeatedly, ten times or more. The chain combines TRBV12-3 or TRBV12-4 with TRBJ1-5; D gene ambiguous. With 2 bases removed from V and 0 bases from J, the gap between germline ends came to 2 bases. The CDR3 length is 13 residues. The CDR3 loop reads CASSLFSNQPQHF. The CDR3 DNA is TGTGCCAGCAGTTTATTTAGCAATCAGCCCCAGCATTTT.

This clonotype was seen many times. This chain connects TRBV18 to TRBJ2-7; D might be TRBD1 (6 bases). Germline CDR1 reads KGHSH; CDR2 reads LQKENI. The CDR3 spans 14 residues. Trimming left V 2 bases short and J 6 bases short, with 14 bases between. The CDR3 reads CASSPTGFQGEQYF. CDR3 DNA sequence: TGTGCCAGCTCACCAACAGGGTTTCAGGGCGAGCAGTACTTC.

This clonotype was recorded a few times. The chain uses TRBV20-1 and TRBJ2-1; TRBD2 agrees at 10 bases. CDR1 is DFQATT and CDR2 is SNEGSKA in the germline V gene (reference sequence). This CDR3 region has 14 residues. V trimming: 4 bases; J trimming: 6 bases; junction bases outside the gene matches: 6. The chain's CDR3 is CSATPSGRVNEQFF. The CDR3, as DNA: TGCAGTGCTACGCCTAGCGGGAGAGTCAATGAGCAGTTCTTC.

The genes are TRBV20-1 and TRBJ2-6, with 8 bases fitting TRBD1. The CDR3 is made up of 17 amino acids. Germline V gives CDR1 DFQATT, CDR2 SNEGSKA (reference sequence). V was pared by 0 bases and J by 0 bases, with 4 bases of the junction left unmatched. CDR3 protein: CSARDTGGSSGANVLTF. The CDR3 DNA is TGCAGTGCTAGAGATACAGGGGGAAGCTCTGGGGCCAACGTCCTGACTTTC.

The table lists this clonotype with a count of one. The CDR3 region has the DNA TGCAGTGCTAGAGTCGTGGACAGGGGGTCTGCCTATGGCTACACCTTC. Its protein product is CSARVVDRGSAYGYTF. V is TRBV20-1 and J is TRBJ1-2, with 10 bases identical to TRBD1. Germline CDR1 is DFQATT and CDR2 is SNEGSKA (reference sequence). This CDR3 spans 16 amino acids. V lost 1 base to trimming and J lost 4 bases; unmatched junction nucleotides: 9.

The gene calls are TRBV19 and TRBJ1-1; D gene uncertain. Germline loops: CDR1 LNHDA, CDR2 SQIVND (reference sequence). CDR3 length: 13 amino acids. Trimming shortened V by 6 bases and J by 3 bases, and 11 bases separated the two germline ends. In DNA form, the CDR3 reads TGTGCCAGTAGCCCGACGGTTTACACTGAAGCTTTCTTT. Protein sequence: CASSPTVYTEAFF.